This T cell receptor beta chain was profiled in a study of radiation and T cells in renal cell carcinoma. Time point reported: blood 4 weeks post-SBRT, at nephrectomy. Treatment described: 15 Gy SBRT to primary tumor, nephrectomy 4 weeks later. CDR3 length: 12 amino acids. Germline V gene lookup returns CDR1 SQVTM and CDR2 ANQGSEA. The germline V and J ends were trimmed by 3 bases and 3 bases, with 8 bases remaining between them. The method was immunoSEQ multiplex PCR; TCRdb's version includes in-frame clones alone and lacks a portion of them. The repertoire has approximately 83,000 clones, around 85% of them found once; the top ten carry roughly 8.8%.

The sequenced sample was blood, obtained from a patient whose treatment included radiotherapy and nephrectomy. The origin of this receptor is a man between 50 and 59 years old with renal cell carcinoma. The chain joins TRBV29-1 to TRBJ2-5; D call uncertain. Here the CDR3 DNA reads TGCAGCGTTGACCTAAACGAAGAGACCCAGTACTTC. Encoded protein: CSVDLNEETQYF.